One and the same sample provided the 16 T cell receptor beta chains below, sequenced in a study of T-cell reconstitution after alpha-beta-depleted transplantation in children. Library preparation (for TCRbeta) was performed with unique molecular identifiers. From the PCR reads, TCRdb called clonotypes with MiXCR, one entry per CDR3 protein. The data show fewer than 700,000 distinct CDR3 sequences, about 23% seen once. Source: PBMCs, mostly from graft donor cells, taken 360 days after TCRalphabeta/CD19-depleted stem cell transplant. The source is a boy less than two years old who had a stem cell transplant for acute myeloid leukemia, so the T cells may come from the graft donor.

This clonotype was observed at least ten times. V usage is TRBV29-1 and J usage is TRBJ2-1; 9 bases are shared with TRBD1. Germline loops: CDR1 SQVTM, CDR2 ANQGSEA. Trimming removed 6 bases from V and 4 bases from J; junction bases left unmatched: 1. The CDR3 loop spans 12 amino acids. In nucleotides, the CDR3 is TGCAGCGTGGGACAGGGTTACAATGAGCAGTTCTTC. This encodes CSVGQGYNEQFF.

Points on this clonotype: At one boundary the junction diverges from the germline segment, which might be a read error. V is TRBV27 and J is TRBJ1-1; 7 positions match TRBD1. The germline V gene encodes CDR1 MNHEY and CDR2 SMNVEV (reference sequence). The CDR3 has 15 amino acids. The chain's CDR3 is CASSPTGRLNSEAFF. The CDR3 region has the DNA TGTGCCAGCAGTCCGACAGGGAGGTTGAACTCTGAAGCTTTCTTT.

This clonotype was seen more than once but under ten times. This chain links TRBV12-3 or TRBV12-4 with TRBJ2-3; D may be TRBD2 (5 bases). Trimming left V 8 bases short and J 2 bases short, with 11 bases between. The CDR3 covers 13 residues. CDR3 region: CASRLANTDTQYF. CDR3 bases: TGTGCCAGCCGCCTAGCAAACACAGATACGCAGTATTTT.

Worth noting for this clonotype: Just one base apart from a much larger clone, this may be a read error. V usage is TRBV7-2 and J usage is TRBJ2-5; perhaps TRBD2 as D (6 bases). The CDR3 covers 14 residues. The V gene's germline CDR1 is SGHTA and CDR2 FQGNSA. V was cut by 0 bases and J by 3 bases, with 8 bases left in between. The CDR3 loop reads CASSLAGGKETQYF. CDR3 bases: TGTGCCAGCAGCTTAGCGGGGGGAAAAGAGACCCAGTACTTC.

This chain connects TRBV6-2 or TRBV6-3 to TRBJ2-2; TRBD1 matches 8 bases. Germline trimming cut 8 bases from V and 1 base from J; bases unmatched to any gene: 9. There are 16 residues in the CDR3. Germline loops: CDR1 MNHEY, CDR2 SVGEGT. The CDR3 sequence is CASLSFGTGNTGELFF. CDR3 bases: TGTGCCAGCCTTTCTTTCGGGACAGGGAACACCGGGGAGCTGTTTTTT.

In its sample, this clonotype was seen a few times. The rearrangement uses TRBV10-3 and TRBJ2-1; 8 bases are shared with TRBD1. CDR3 length: 15 residues. CDR1 is ENHRY and CDR2 is SYGVKD in the germline V gene. Losses at the gene ends were 9 bases for V and 6 bases for J; bases not matched to a gene: 13. CDR3 residues: CAIQDQGAPLNEQFF. DNA for the CDR3: TGTGCCATTCAAGATCAGGGGGCGCCCCTCAATGAGCAGTTCTTC.

This clonotype was recorded at least ten times. V gene TRBV5-5 combines with J gene TRBJ2-7, with 8 bases fitting TRBD1. Germline values: CDR1 SGHKS, CDR2 YYEKEE (reference sequence). The CDR3 sequence is 17 residues long. V dropped 0 bases and J dropped 2; count of bases not matched to a gene: 10. The CDR3 protein is CASSLGTGKSPAYEQYF. In DNA form, the CDR3 reads TGTGCCAGCAGCTTGGGGACAGGGAAGAGTCCTGCCTACGAGCAGTACTTC.

This clonotype came up a few times. The gene calls are TRBV6-2 or TRBV6-3 and TRBJ1-1; possibly TRBD1 for D (6 bases). Germline assignment: CDR1 MNHEY and CDR2 SVGEGT. The CDR3 is made up of 14 amino acids. V was shortened by 0 bases and J by 7 bases, with 12 bases between the two germline ends. The CDR3 reads CASSYSGGFGEAFF. The CDR3 region has the DNA TGTGCCAGCAGTTACTCTGGGGGCTTCGGTGAAGCTTTCTTT.

This clonotype appeared many times. The chain joins TRBV7-9 to TRBJ2-5, with 8 bases fitting TRBD1. CDR1 SEHNR and CDR2 FQNEAQ come from the germline V gene (reference sequence). With V trimmed by 2 bases and J by 5 bases, 10 bases remained unmatched. CDR3 length: 16 residues. CDR3 bases: TGTGCCAGCAGCTTATGGTCGACAGGGGTTAGGGAGACCCAGTACTTC. This translates into CASSLWSTGVRETQYF. The entire variable domain, with the rest obtained from reference TRBV7-9 and TRBJ2-5, is as follows: DTGVSQNPRHKITKRGQNVTFRCDPISEHNRLYWYRQTLGQGPEFLTYFQNEAQLEKSRLLSDRFSAERPKGSFSTLEIQRTEQGDSAMYLCASSLWSTGVRETQYFGPGTRLLVL.

The chain carries TRBV7-8 and TRBJ2-3; D call uncertain. Germline V lookup: CDR1 SGHVS, CDR2 FQNEAQ. V was trimmed by 2 bases and J by 6 bases, leaving 9 bases between them. The CDR3 is 13 residues long. The CDR3 sequence: CASSLFPDDTQYF. In DNA form, the CDR3 reads TGTGCCAGCAGCTTATTTCCAGACGATACGCAGTATTTT.

The rearrangement joins TRBV29-1 to TRBJ1-2; perhaps TRBD1 as D (5 bases). The CDR3 has 11 amino acids. The ends were cut back, 4 bases at V and 6 bases at J, with 9 bases in the middle. Germline V gene data show CDR1 as SQVTM and CDR2 as ANQGSEA. The CDR3 region is CSVAGVDGYTF. CDR3 bases: TGCAGCGTTGCGGGGGTCGATGGCTACACCTTC.

This clonotype was found many times. The rearrangement joins TRBV5-6 to TRBJ2-1; a possible D gene is TRBD2 (5 bases). The CDR3 is 17 residues long. V was pared by 6 bases and J by 4 bases, with 23 bases between. Germline V gives CDR1 SGHDT, CDR2 YYEEEE. CDR3 sequence: CASTPGRTGLEYNEQFF. The CDR3 coding sequence is TGTGCCAGCACCCCTGGGCGGACCGGACTTGAATACAATGAGCAGTTCTTC. Combining the CDR3 with reference TRBV5-6 and TRBJ2-1 gives the whole variable domain DAGVTQSPTHLIKTRGQQVTLRCSPKSGHDTVSWYQQALGQGPQFIFQYYEEEERQRGNFPDRFSGHQFPNYSSELNVNALLLGDSALYLCASTPGRTGLEYNEQFFGPGTRLTVL.

This clonotype came up many times. The junction departs from the called germline gene at one end, perhaps through a read error. The rearrangement uses TRBV7-2 and TRBJ2-3; 9 nucleotides match TRBD1. The CDR3 totals 12 residues. Germline assignment: CDR1 SGHTA and CDR2 FQGNSA. The CDR3 here is CASTLWGQGQYF. The CDR3 DNA reads as TGTGCCAGCACCTTATGGGGACAGGGGCAGTATTTT.

CDR3 sequence: CSATLQGLETQYF. The DNA for the CDR3 is TGCAGTGCAACCCTACAGGGGTTAGAGACCCAGTACTTC. The chain recombines TRBV20-1 with TRBJ2-5, with 7 bases lining up with TRBD1. Germline V CDR1 and CDR2: DFQATT, SNEGSKA (reference sequence). CDR3 size: 13 residues. J was trimmed by 4 bases and V by 6 bases; bases with no gene match: 8.

This clonotype has only a few counts. V usage is TRBV6-5 and J usage is TRBJ2-7; D is undetermined. The CDR3 extends over 12 amino acids. Trimming pared 7 bases from V and 5 bases from J, leaving 12 bases between. Per germline, CDR1 MNHEY and CDR2 SVGAGI. The CDR3 loop reads CASTKGTHEQYF. CDR3 nucleotides: TGTGCCAGCACCAAGGGTACCCACGAGCAGTACTTC.

The table lists this clonotype with a few counts. The chain employs TRBV20-1 and TRBJ1-1; D might be TRBD1 (5 bases). V lost 4 bases, J lost 3 bases, and 18 bases lay in between. The CDR3 contains 15 residues. Germline CDR1 and CDR2: DFQATT and SNEGSKA (reference sequence). In DNA, the CDR3 is TGCAGTGCTAAGCCGTGGGCAGGGCGGTACACTGAAGCTTTCTTT. It is translated as CSAKPWAGRYTEAFF.